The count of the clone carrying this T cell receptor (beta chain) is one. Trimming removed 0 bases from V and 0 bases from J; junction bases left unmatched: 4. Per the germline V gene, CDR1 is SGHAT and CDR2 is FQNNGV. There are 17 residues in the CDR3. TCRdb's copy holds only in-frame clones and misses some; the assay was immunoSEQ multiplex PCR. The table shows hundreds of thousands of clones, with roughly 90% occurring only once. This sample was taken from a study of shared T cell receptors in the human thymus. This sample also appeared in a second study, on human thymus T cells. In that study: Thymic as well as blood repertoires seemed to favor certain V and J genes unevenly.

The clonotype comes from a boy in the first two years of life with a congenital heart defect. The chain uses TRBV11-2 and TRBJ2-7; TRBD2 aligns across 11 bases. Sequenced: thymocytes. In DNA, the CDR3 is TGTGCCAGCAGCTTAGATGAGACTAGCGGGAACTCCTACGAGCAGTACTTC. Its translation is CASSLDETSGNSYEQYF.